This T cell receptor beta chain originates from a study of shared clonotypes between healthy human individuals. The CDR3 is 13 residues long. Trimming took off 6 bases at V and 4 bases at J, with 13 bases between the two ends. Looked up from germline, CDR1 is MDHEN and CDR2 is SYDVKM. Positive CCR7 selection of CD45RO-negative cells yielded the naive CD8 cells, and terminally differentiated effector memory CD45RA+ cells were excluded. Comment on this clone: Its matching antigen is unknown.

The study's findings and limits: Apart from blood, nothing was sampled; tissue repertoires likely differ.

This table comes from immunoSEQ multiplex PCR, and its TCRdb copy is limited to in-frame clones, with some not included. The sample lists about 800,000 clones; 90% to 98% were seen once. Sequencing was done on a sample of naive CD8+ T cells sorted from blood. The rearrangement links TRBV28 to TRBJ2-7; the D gene could be TRBD1 or TRBD2 (5 bases each). The clonotype comes from a man aged 30 to 45 in good health. The CDR3 spells CASSREGEYEQYF. In DNA, the CDR3 is TGTGCCAGCAGCCGGGAAGGGGAATACGAGCAGTACTTC.